This entry is about one T cell receptor (beta chain). Its specific antigen is unknown. No base qualities exist here, and no much larger clone lies one base off it. The CDR3 spans 13 residues, from the cysteine through the phenylalanine. The retained sequence is limited to the CDR3, 39 bases, with the frame set at the first base. In the germline V gene (reference sequence), CDR1 corresponds to MNHEY and CDR2 to SMNVEV. Trimming takes 4 bases from V and 1 base from J, and the germline ends sit 8 bases apart. Sample time point, as interpreted from the label and publication: baseline, week 1 (first vaccination visit). This specimen's treatment or condition label, per the study, means: pre-vaccination baseline after standard-of-care therapy. Newly diagnosed WHO grade 3 or 4 IDH1-mutant astrocytomas showing loss of nuclear ATRX were present in the donors. The samples were drawn from NOA16, a multicentre, single-arm, open-label phase I trial in Germany that tested a mutant IDH1 peptide vaccine in humans for the first time. For immunogenicity testing, the blood drawn at visit V03 was used as the baseline sample. The DNeasy Blood and Tissue Kit was used to extract genomic DNA from EDTA blood for TCRB sequencing.

Libraries were built with the immunoSEQ multiplex PCR assay. Following the manufacturer's protocol, the hsTCRB Kit was used to amplify rearranged TCR beta chain sequences. TCRB libraries were sequenced on an Illumina MiSeq. The paper's data handling went like this. The proprietary platform of the kit vendor was used for demultiplexing, trimming and gene mapping. Here the immuneACCESS table is served through TCRdb, limited to in-frame sequences with V and J called. Missing clones are a known gap in these copies; in checked studies unresolved V genes cover under half, and the rest lacks a known reason. The V and J calls and clone size were taken over from that table, and D and trimming were inferred from the DNA. The sample yields about 66,000 clones; 70% to 90% were counted once. The ten biggest clones cover approximately 2.6% of the sample. The sample belongs to a study of a mutant IDH1 vaccine in newly diagnosed glioma (dated by TCRdb to the early 2020s). With respect to the entire study: Of the roughly 33 treated patients, about 60% were male and 37.5% were female, and the mean age was roughly 40 years. Longitudinal TCRB deep sequencing was done for 20 to 25 treated patients, wherever samples were available for exploratory analyses. Six visits were used for peripheral blood collection: V03 (baseline), V05, V07, V10, V12 and V13. Prior to enrollment, standard therapy consisting of radiotherapy alone, temozolomide alone, or radiochemotherapy with temozolomide had been administered to patients, with the combination being received by most patients.

Broader findings and caveats from the paper: According to the authors, sample limitations meant that analyses of patient blood samples could not be reproduced. PBMC samples for TCRB deep sequencing were selected based on availability. Pseudoprogression appeared unrelated to alterations in the top peripheral T cell clonotypes detected by TCRB sequencing. Immune responses induced by the vaccine were seen in roughly 95% of patients across multiple MHC alleles.

The sequence joins TRBV27 to TRBJ2-7; the D gene is unclear. The sample was PBMCs, taken from a glioma patient treated with radiotherapy, temozolomide or both. The TCR was taken from a man aged 30 to 39 with glioma. The nucleotide sequence reads TGTGCCAGCAGTTCGAGACCTTCCTACGAGCAGTACTTC. Translation gives CASSSRPSYEQYF.